Listed below are T cell receptor beta chains from one sample, sequenced in a study of cytomegalovirus exposure and HLA in healthy donors. Profiling relied on immunoSEQ multiplex PCR, and the TCRdb table lists in-frame clones only, not all of them. The table lists about 83,000 clones, roughly 76% of them singletons. Sequences were obtained from PBMCs. The receptor source for this set is a woman aged 25 to 39 in good health and CMV-seronegative. CDR3s include the opening cysteine and the closing phenylalanine or tryptophan. The D gene is left open where the match is weak. Clone sizes are given selectively: once, few, many, or a class where the clone is expanded.

j_call v_call clone_size d_call cdr3_aa cdr3_nt
TRBJ2-2 TRBV4-1 few NA CASSRLGQPNTGELFF TGCGCCAGCAGCCGCCTGGGACAACCGAACACCGGGGAGCTGTTTTTT
TRBJ2-5 TRBV6-1 NA TRBD1 CASSPGQGAQTQYF TGTGCCAGCAGCCCGGGACAGGGGGCCCAGACCCAGTACTTC
TRBJ2-1 TRBV15 NA TRBD1 CATSRTGSNEQFF TGTGCCACCAGCAGGACAGGGAGCAATGAGCAGTTCTTC
TRBJ1-2 TRBV10-3 NA NA CASLGENNYGYTF TGTGCCAGCCTCGGGGAGAACAACTATGGCTACACCTTC
TRBJ1-3 TRBV28 NA NA CASSFAGNIAGNTIYF TGTGCCAGCAGTTTCGCAGGAAATATAGCTGGAAACACCATATATTTT
TRBJ2-7 TRBV29-1 NA NA CSVGSRTYEQYF TGCAGCGTTGGTTCCAGGACCTACGAGCAGTACTTC
TRBJ2-3 TRBV27 NA NA CASRGIPDTQYF TGTGCCAGCCGGGGGATCCCTGATACGCAGTATTTT
TRBJ1-6 TRBV7-3 NA TRBD1 CASSPRDRVSYNSPLHF TGTGCCAGCAGCCCACGGGACAGGGTGTCCTATAATTCACCCCTCCACTTT
TRBJ2-1 TRBV19 few NA CASSMRGSHYNEQFF TGTGCCAGTAGTATGAGGGGGAGTCACTACAATGAGCAGTTCTTC
TRBJ1-4 TRBV30 NA NA CAWSHWGISGLGIEKLFF TGTGCCTGGAGCCATTGGGGCATTTCGGGTTTGGGGATCGAAAAACTGTTTTTT
TRBJ2-7 TRBV29-1 NA TRBD2 CSVVTGTDRGLAGVGYEQYF TGCAGCGTGGTCACCGGGACCGACAGAGGACTAGCGGGAGTTGGGTACGAGCAGTACTTC
TRBJ2-1 TRBV6-4 NA TRBD2 CASSDSAGVSYNEQFF TGTGCCAGCAGTGACTCAGCGGGAGTATCCTACAATGAGCAGTTCTTC
TRBJ1-2 TRBV19 NA TRBD1 CASSIVGTGLNGYTF TGTGCCAGTAGTATAGTGGGGACAGGACTAAATGGCTACACCTTC
TRBJ1-1 TRBV7-2 NA NA CASSSGPGNTEAFF TGTGCCAGCAGCAGTGGTCCAGGGAACACTGAAGCTTTCTTT
TRBJ1-2 TRBV2 few NA CASNQQGPLNYGYTF TGTGCCAGCAACCAACAGGGTCCCCTTAACTATGGCTACACCTTC
TRBJ2-7 TRBV4-1 NA TRBD1 CASSLKAGQGPPYEQYF TGCGCCAGCAGCCTCAAGGCGGGACAGGGCCCCCCATACGAGCAGTACTTC
TRBJ1-5 TRBV6-1 NA NA CASSQTSPRTDPGYF TGTGCCAGCAGTCAAACGAGCCCTAGGACAGATCCGGGGTATTTT
TRBJ2-7 TRBV7-6 few NA CASSPHDLREREREQYF TGTGCCAGCAGCCCGCACGATCTGCGGGAACGGGAGCGAGAGCAGTACTTC
TRBJ1-1 TRBV18 NA NA CASSPQTQGGIGNTEAFF TGTGCCAGCTCACCACAAACGCAGGGAGGGATAGGGAACACTGAAGCTTTCTTT
TRBJ2-3 TRBV11-2 once TRBD2 CASSLGWRELTDTQYF TGTGCCAGCAGCTTAGGCTGGCGGGAGCTGACAGATACGCAGTATTTT
TRBJ2-1 TRBV6-6 NA NA CASHQGPSYNEQFF TGTGCCAGCCATCAGGGGCCATCCTACAATGAGCAGTTCTTC
TRBJ2-3 TRBV29-1 NA NA CSAPVGATDTQYF TGCAGCGCCCCCGTAGGGGCCACAGATACGCAGTATTTT
TRBJ1-2 TRBV6-5 NA NA CASSDVQRNYGYTF TGTGCCAGCAGTGATGTTCAGCGAAACTATGGCTACACCTTC
TRBJ2-3 TRBV28 once TRBD1 CASSNGQGAEDTQYF TGTGCCAGCAGTAATGGACAGGGGGCGGAGGATACGCAGTATTTT
TRBJ2-6 TRBV28 NA TRBD2 CASSPSGTSSGANVLTF TGTGCCAGCAGTCCCAGCGGGACGAGCTCTGGGGCCAACGTCCTGACTTTC
TRBJ2-3 TRBV28 NA TRBD2 CASSFGLAAFTDTQYF TGTGCCAGCAGTTTCGGACTAGCGGCGTTCACAGATACGCAGTATTTT
TRBJ2-7 TRBV30 once TRBD2 CAWSPGGEQYF TGTGCCTGGTCCCCGGGAGGCGAGCAGTACTTC
TRBJ1-5 TRBV4-1 once NA CASSQELTGNQPQHF TGCGCCAGCAGCCAAGAGCTTACAGGGAATCAGCCCCAGCATTTT
TRBJ1-4 TRBV2 NA TRBD1 CASCNSGTGGEKLFF TGTGCCAGCTGCAATTCCGGGACAGGGGGTGAAAAACTGTTTTTT
TRBJ1-1 TRBV6-6 NA NA CASSYSDYTEAFF TGTGCCAGCAGTTACTCGGACTACACTGAAGCTTTCTTT
TRBJ2-7 TRBV5-1 NA TRBD2 CASRRTTSGRDEQYF TGCGCCAGCAGACGCACGACTAGCGGGAGGGACGAGCAGTACTTC
TRBJ2-1 TRBV7-9 NA TRBD2 CASSPRAGGPSYNEQFF TGTGCCAGCAGCCCCCGGGCGGGAGGGCCTTCCTACAATGAGCAGTTCTTC
TRBJ1-6 TRBV28 NA NA CASSFSRGNSPLHF TGTGCCAGCAGTTTTAGCAGGGGTAATTCACCCCTCCACTTT
TRBJ2-1 TRBV29-1 NA TRBD2 CSVSGAPGSSGRYNEQFF TGCAGCGTTTCGGGGGCTCCCGGTAGTAGCGGGAGGTACAATGAGCAGTTCTTC
TRBJ2-1 TRBV6-6 once NA CASSSVSYNEQFF TGTGCCAGCAGTTCGGTCTCCTACAATGAGCAGTTCTTC
TRBJ2-3 TRBV19 NA TRBD2 CASSMPSGSRADTQYF TGTGCCAGTAGTATGCCTAGCGGGAGTAGGGCAGATACGCAGTATTTT
TRBJ2-1 TRBV11-3 NA TRBD2 CASSSRGTSGSSYNEQFF TGTGCCAGCAGCTCCCGCGGGACTAGCGGGAGTTCCTACAATGAGCAGTTCTTC
TRBJ2-7 TRBV6-1 once TRBD2 CASSSGTSGTYEQYF TGTGCCAGCAGCTCCGGGACTAGCGGAACCTACGAGCAGTACTTC
TRBJ1-2 TRBV27 once NA CASSPAGPKTYGYTF TGTGCCAGCAGTCCAGCGGGACCGAAAACCTATGGCTACACCTTC
TRBJ1-5 TRBV7-2 NA TRBD1 CASSRHGTGDQPQHF TGTGCCAGCAGCCGTCACGGTACAGGGGACCAGCCCCAGCATTTT
TRBJ2-2 TRBV19 NA NA CASSILNTGELFF TGTGCCAGTAGTATCCTCAACACCGGGGAGCTGTTTTTT
TRBJ2-1 TRBV27 once NA CASSFRRDPYNEQFF TGTGCCAGCAGTTTCAGGCGGGACCCCTACAATGAGCAGTTCTTC
TRBJ1-2 TRBV6-1 once NA CASYGGGGYTF TGTGCCAGCTACGGGGGAGGAGGCTACACCTTC
TRBJ1-6 TRBV6-6 NA NA CASREPGESSPLHF TGTGCCAGCAGAGAACCCGGGGAGAGTTCACCCCTCCACTTT
TRBJ2-2 TRBV2 NA TRBD2 CASSKDRGGTGELFF TGTGCCAGCAGTAAGGACCGGGGGGGCACCGGGGAGCTGTTTTTT
TRBJ1-6 TRBV7-9 NA TRBD1 CASSILTGGSSPLHF TGTGCCAGCAGCATACTGACAGGGGGCAGTTCACCCCTCCACTTT
TRBJ1-1 TRBV7-9 NA TRBD1 CASSHRDRGTEAFF TGTGCCAGCAGCCATAGGGACAGGGGGACTGAAGCTTTCTTT
TRBJ2-7 TRBV27 once TRBD2 CASSLTSGSGGEQYF TGTGCCAGCAGTTTAACCAGCGGGAGTGGCGGCGAGCAGTACTTC
TRBJ2-1 TRBV30 once TRBD2 CAWSGASGILDEQFF TGTGCCTGGAGTGGGGCTAGCGGGATCTTGGATGAGCAGTTCTTC
TRBJ2-1 TRBV10-3 NA TRBD2 CAISELKLAGVSGNEQFF TGTGCCATCAGTGAGTTAAAACTAGCGGGAGTGTCGGGTAATGAGCAGTTCTTC
TRBJ1-2 TRBV19 NA NA CASSISAGWPAYAYTF TGTGCCAGTAGTATCTCCGCAGGATGGCCTGCCTATGCCTACACCTTC
TRBJ1-3 TRBV5-1 NA TRBD1 CASSLAGQRSSGNTIYF TGCGCCAGCAGCTTGGCGGGACAGAGAAGCTCTGGAAACACCATATATTTT
TRBJ2-3 TRBV10-3 NA TRBD2 CASRATSGTDTQYF TGTGCCTCGAGGGCCACTAGCGGCACAGATACGCAGTATTTT
TRBJ2-1 TRBV25-1 NA TRBD2 CASNGLAGGHNEQFF TGTGCCAGCAATGGACTAGCGGGAGGGCACAATGAGCAGTTCTTC